These 28 T cell receptor beta chains came from one sample sequenced in a study of shared clonotypes between healthy human individuals (dated by TCRdb to 2019 to 2021). CD8 naive samples were obtained by positive selection for CCR7 among CD45RO-negative cells, yielding a CD45RA+CCR7+ population from which TemRA cells were excluded. Libraries were constructed by the immunoSEQ multiplex PCR assay. TCRdb took over this immuneACCESS table, retaining in-frame rearrangements with V and J assigned. Such tables are incomplete; in checked studies, under half of the missing clones stem from an unresolved V gene, and the remainder is unexplained. This sample holds millions of clones; roughly 91% were observed only once. The ten largest clones represent 1.5% to 2% of the sample. The sequencing sample was made of naive CD8+ T cells from PBMCs. Interpreted using the paper, the cell subset or site label stands for: CD45RA+CCR7+. The receptor source for this set is a man aged 18 to 30 in good health. Some clones in this sample may be carry-over from other donors' samples.

This clone was recorded only once. J is TRBJ1-2 and V is TRBV9; D may be TRBD1 (6 bases). CDR1 and CDR2 from the germline V gene are SGDLS and YYNGEE. V dropped 0 bases and J dropped 6 bases, with 15 bases sitting between them. The CDR3 contains 15 residues. The CDR3 protein is CASSVVVGALDGYTF. CDR3 DNA: TGTGCCAGCAGCGTAGTAGTGGGGGCGTTAGATGGCTACACCTTC.

This clone was seen once. This rearrangement joins TRBV5-1 to TRBJ1-1, with 9 bases aligning to TRBD1. The CDR3 has 17 amino acids. J gave up 6 bases and V 4 bases, and 16 bases lay outside the gene matches. Looked up from germline, CDR1 is SGHRS and CDR2 is YFSETQ. CDR3 in DNA: TGCGCCAGCAGCCAAGACCGGACAGGGGATAGGTTCCCTGAAGCTTTCTTT. Protein product: CASSQDRTGDRFPEAFF.

V and J are TRBV5-6 and TRBJ1-1; D might be TRBD1 (5 bases). The V end was cut by 0 bases, the J end by 1 base, with 10 bases between. The CDR3 is made up of 15 amino acids. Looked up from germline, CDR1 is SGHDT and CDR2 is YYEEEE. In DNA, the CDR3 is TGTGCCAGCAGCTTGGCGACAGAGCGGAACACTGAAGCTTTCTTT. Residues: CASSLATERNTEAFF. The full variable domain, with the rest looked up from reference TRBV5-6 and TRBJ1-1, is DAGVTQSPTHLIKTRGQQVTLRCSPKSGHDTVSWYQQALGQGPQFIFQYYEEEERQRGNFPDRFSGHQFPNYSSELNVNALLLGDSALYLCASSLATERNTEAFFGQGTRLTVV.

This chain links TRBV11-2 with TRBJ1-4; TRBD1 is a possible D gene (6 bases). The CDR3 runs 16 residues. Germline CDR1 SGHAT, CDR2 FQNNGV. Trimming removed 5 bases from V and 3 bases from J, with 16 bases in between. CDR3 protein: CASSPFPTGPNEKLFF. In DNA, the CDR3 is TGTGCCAGCAGCCCCTTTCCGACAGGACCTAATGAAAAACTGTTTTTT. The variable domain in full, with the rest retrieved from reference TRBV11-2 and TRBJ1-4, is EAGVAQSPRYKIIEKRQSVAFWCNPISGHATLYWYQQILGQGPKLLIQFQNNGVVDDSQLPKDRFSAERLKGVDSTLKIQPAKLEDSAVYLCASSPFPTGPNEKLFFGSGTQLSVL.

The CDR3 bases are TGTGCCAGCAGCTTAGGGAGCGGGAGAATGCTTGAGCAGTTCTTC. Protein sequence: CASSLGSGRMLEQFF. This rearrangement joins TRBV13 to TRBJ2-1; TRBD2 aligns across 8 bases. The CDR3 sequence is 15 residues long. Per germline, CDR1 PRHDT and CDR2 FYEKMQ (reference sequence). V lost 0 bases, J lost 9 bases, and 7 bases stayed unmatched.

The rearrangement joins TRBV1 to TRBJ2-6. TRBV1 is reported as a pseudogene. The length of the CDR3 is 16 residues. The CDR3 loop reads CTSSRGDISGANVLTF. The CDR3 DNA is TGCACCAGCAGCCGGGGGGACATCTCTGGGGCCAACGTCCTGACTTTC.

The chain couples TRBV6-5 to TRBJ2-7, with D perhaps matching TRBD2 (6 bases). V was shortened by 2 bases and J by 4 bases, with 15 bases between the two germline ends. This CDR3 comprises 15 residues. Looked up from germline, CDR1 is MNHEY and CDR2 is SVGAGI. CDR3 sequence reads: CASSYLASANYEQYF. The CDR3 DNA reads TGTGCCAGCAGTTACCTGGCTAGCGCAAATTACGAGCAGTACTTC.

The chain carries TRBV7-9 and TRBJ1-1, with 8 bases identical to TRBD1. The V gene's germline CDR1 is SEHNR and CDR2 FQNEAQ (reference sequence). The length of the CDR3 is 15 residues. V dropped 3 bases and J dropped 3; count of bases not matched to a gene: 6. CDR3 in DNA: TGTGCCAGCAGCTTCCCAGGACAGGGTGACACTGAAGCTTTCTTT. This gives the protein CASSFPGQGDTEAFF.

The J gene is TRBJ2-5, the V gene TRBV9, with TRBD1 matching 8 bases. Losses at the gene ends were 4 bases for V and 3 bases for J; bases not matched to a gene: 2. The CDR3 covers 13 residues. Per germline, CDR1 SGDLS and CDR2 YYNGEE. CDR3 in DNA: TGTGCCAGCAGCATACAGGGGGAAGAGACCCAGTACTTC. This codes for CASSIQGEETQYF.

The V and J genes are TRBV11-2 and TRBJ2-7, with 12 nucleotides matching TRBD2. There are 15 residues in the CDR3. V dropped 5 bases and J dropped 5; count of bases not matched to a gene: 7. From germline, CDR1 is SGHAT and CDR2 FQNNGV. CDR3 coding DNA: TGTGCCAGCAGCGTTACTAGCGGGAGGTCCCACGAGCAGTACTTC. Protein: CASSVTSGRSHEQYF.

The rearrangement links TRBV5-4 to TRBJ1-1; no clear D. Deletions cut 4 bases from V and 5 bases from J, with 21 bases between. CDR1 is SGHNT, CDR2 YYREEE, per germline (reference sequence). This CDR3 is 16 amino acids long. CDR3 residues: CASSPGWGEARTEAFF. CDR3 in DNA: TGTGCCAGCAGCCCCGGGTGGGGTGAGGCGAGGACTGAAGCTTTCTTT.

The rearrangement joins TRBV6-5 to TRBJ1-1, with a weak D call TRBD1 (5 bases). Germline loops: CDR1 MNHEY, CDR2 SVGAGI. The CDR3 is 14 amino acids. Trimming removed 4 bases at V and 2 bases at J, with 11 bases between. DNA for the CDR3: TGTGCCAGCAGTTTCCAGGGTCACAACACTGAAGCTTTCTTT. This sequence encodes CASSFQGHNTEAFF.

This chain links TRBV6-6 with TRBJ1-4, with a weak D call TRBD1 (5 bases). This CDR3 region has 15 residues. CDR1 and CDR2 (germline): MNHNY, SVGAGI (reference sequence). The V end was cut by 5 bases, the J end by 0 bases, with 10 bases between. CDR3: CASSPDRATNEKLFF. CDR3 nucleotides: TGTGCCAGCAGTCCCGACAGAGCAACTAATGAAAAACTGTTTTTT.

In the case of this clone: Distinct nucleotide sequences in the sample also encode this CDR3. The CDR3: CASSLISSYEQYF. The CDR3 region has the DNA TGTGCCAGCAGCTTGATAAGCTCCTACGAGCAGTACTTC. This sequence joins TRBV7-2 and TRBJ2-7; D remains unclear. This CDR3 has 13 amino acids. V was clipped by 3 bases and J by 0 bases, with 6 bases between them. Germline V gene data show CDR1 as SGHTA and CDR2 as FQGNSA. Together with reference TRBV7-2 and TRBJ2-7, the CDR3 gives the full variable domain: GAGVSQSPSNKVTEKGKDVELRCDPISGHTALYWYRQSLGQGLEFLIYFQGNSAPDKSGLPSDRFSAERTGGSVSTLTIQRTQQEDSAVYLCASSLISSYEQYFGPGTRLTVT.

The rearrangement uses TRBV7-9 and TRBJ2-7; TRBD1 agrees at 9 bases. This CDR3 comprises 14 residues. The V and J ends lost 3 bases and 5 bases, in that order; junction bases with no gene match: 5. The germline V gene has CDR1 SEHNR and CDR2 FQNEAQ (reference sequence). This chain's CDR3 is CASSFVDRGHEQYF. The CDR3 coding sequence is TGTGCCAGCAGCTTTGTGGACAGGGGCCACGAGCAGTACTTC.

The chain carries TRBV29-1 and TRBJ2-3; 7 bases are a match to TRBD1. The CDR3 loop spans 13 amino acids. Per germline, CDR1 SQVTM and CDR2 ANQGSEA. Unmatched junction bases numbered 7, after V lost 4 bases and J lost 6 bases. The CDR3 region has the DNA TGCAGCGTTGTCGAACAGGGGTTGGATACGCAGTATTTT. As protein: CSVVEQGLDTQYF.

J is TRBJ1-2 and V is TRBV30; D not certain. With 4 bases removed from V and 2 bases from J, the gap between germline ends came to 8 bases. The CDR3 is 12 amino acids. The germline gives CDR1 GTSNPN, CDR2 SVGIG (reference sequence). DNA for the CDR3: TGTGCCTGGACCAGGTCCAACTATGGCTACACCTTC. Translation: CAWTRSNYGYTF.

This clone was detected only a few times. This sequence joins TRBV4-2 and TRBJ1-4; 7 bases map to TRBD1. CDR1 and CDR2 from the germline V gene are LGHNA and YNFKEQ. This CDR3 is built from 15 residues. V trimming: 6 bases; J trimming: 7 bases; junction bases outside the gene matches: 11. CDR3 protein: CASRYEQGHSEKLFF. DNA for the CDR3: TGTGCCAGCAGGTACGAACAGGGGCATAGTGAAAAACTGTTTTTT.

The CDR3 loop reads CASSVDGRPPYSGNTIYF. The CDR3 region has the DNA TGTGCCAGCAGCGTAGATGGGCGGCCGCCGTACTCTGGAAACACCATATATTTT. The chain combines TRBV9 with TRBJ1-3; no firm D call. Trimming removed 0 bases at V and 0 bases at J, with 16 bases between. There are 18 residues in the CDR3. CDR1 is SGDLS, CDR2 YYNGEE, per germline.

In its sample, this clone was seen a few times. This rearrangement joins TRBV27 to TRBJ2-2; 9 bases are a match to TRBD1. CDR1 and CDR2 (germline): MNHEY, SMNVEV (reference sequence). This CDR3 comprises 16 residues. Unmatched junction bases numbered 9, after V lost 5 bases and J lost 5 bases. CDR3: CASSPWTGEGTGELFF. The CDR3 nucleotides are TGTGCCAGCAGTCCGTGGACAGGGGAAGGAACCGGGGAGCTGTTTTTT.

This clone was observed once. This chain links TRBV7-9 with TRBJ2-1; possible D gene TRBD1, 7 bases. CDR1 is SEHNR and CDR2 is FQNEAQ in the germline V gene (reference sequence). The CDR3 covers 15 residues. Trimming stripped 2 bases from V and 5 bases from J, with 13 bases between. The CDR3 protein is CASSLLQGGDNEQFF. In nucleotides, the CDR3 is TGTGCCAGCAGCTTACTTCAGGGGGGAGACAATGAGCAGTTCTTC.

In its sample, this clone was seen a few times. The same CDR3 is also encoded by other DNA sequences in this sample. The CDR3 loop is CASSLGSEGYTF. CDR3 DNA: TGCGCCAGCAGCTTGGGAAGCGAAGGCTACACCTTC. The rearrangement uses TRBV5-1 and TRBJ1-2; D gene unclear. Germline CDR1 SGHRS, CDR2 YFSETQ. V was pared by 0 bases and J by 8 bases, with 8 bases between. CDR3 length: 12 residues.

For this clone: This same CDR3 is encoded by further DNA sequences in the sample. This chain links TRBV19 with TRBJ2-5; 8 nucleotides agree with TRBD1. V was clipped by 3 bases and J by 2 bases; unmatched bases: 2. The CDR3 has 14 residues. Germline CDR1 is LNHDA and CDR2 is SQIVND (reference sequence). The CDR3 DNA reads as TGTGCCAGTAGTATCGGACAGGGACAAGAGACCCAGTACTTC. Its protein product is CASSIGQGQETQYF.

The J gene is TRBJ2-1, the V gene TRBV2; 16 bases fit TRBD2. Per the germline V gene, CDR1 is SNHLY and CDR2 is FYNNEI. This CDR3 is 19 amino acids long. J was trimmed by 4 bases and V by 6 bases; bases with no gene match: 12. The CDR3, as DNA: TGTGCCAGCAGGGGTTCCGGGACTAGCGGGAGGGACCAATACAATGAGCAGTTCTTC. Translation gives CASRGSGTSGRDQYNEQFF.

About this clone: The sample holds other DNA sequences that translate to the same CDR3. The chain joins TRBV2 to TRBJ2-1, with unresolved D. CDR1 and CDR2 from the germline V gene are SNHLY and FYNNEI. The CDR3 runs to 11 residues. Trimming took 3 bases from V and 8 from J, leaving 5 bases between them. CDR3: CASSDRDEQFF. In DNA form, the CDR3 reads TGTGCCAGCAGTGATAGAGATGAGCAGTTCTTC.

This clone was detected only once. V gene TRBV5-1 combines with J gene TRBJ2-7; D might be TRBD1 or TRBD2, each matching 5 bases. The CDR3 covers 16 residues. The germline V gene encodes CDR1 SGHRS and CDR2 YFSETQ. V lost 4 bases to trimming and J lost 3 bases, with 20 bases between them. For the CDR3, the DNA is TGCGCCAGCAGCGGGTCCGGGACGGTTTTTTTCTACGAGCAGTACTTC. Translated, it gives CASSGSGTVFFYEQYF.

A note on this clone: Other DNA sequences in the sample encode the same CDR3. The J gene is TRBJ1-1, the V gene TRBV30; D is undetermined. Between the trimmed V and J ends, which lost 4 bases and 5 bases, there was a span of 8 bases. The germline V gene encodes CDR1 GTSNPN and CDR2 SVGIG (reference sequence). The CDR3 has 11 amino acids. Here the CDR3 DNA reads TGTGCCTGGAATCGTGGGACTGAAGCTTTCTTT. Translating gives CAWNRGTEAFF.

In its sample, this clone was seen once. The J gene is TRBJ2-2, the V gene TRBV11-1, with TRBD2 matching over 7 bases. The CDR3 is 14 amino acids. J gave up 3 bases and V 6 bases, and 4 bases lay outside the gene matches. Germline V lookup: CDR1 SGHAT, CDR2 FQDESV (reference sequence). In DNA, the CDR3 is TGTGCCAGCAGGTTTCTAGCGGACACCGGGGAGCTGTTTTTT. It yields the protein CASRFLADTGELFF.